This T cell receptor (beta chain) was identified in a study of cytomegalovirus exposure and HLA in healthy donors. About the study: Samples from HLA-typed donors yielded some 85 million unique TCRs in an early data release.

This CDR3 comprises 12 residues. CDR1 is SQVTM, CDR2 ANQGSEA, per germline. V gave up 8 bases and J gave up 7 bases, with 17 bases separating them. This clone was seen once. The antigen is not known. Broader study findings: Cytomegalovirus-associated status was assigned to fewer than 200 TCR beta chains. Using a false discovery rate of 0.05, a later analysis showed that approximately 18,000 TCR beta sequences were associated with HLA alleles. Earlier findings revealed that most TCR beta V segments proved productive either about 87% or about 30% of the time.

A multiplex PCR was run with 60 Vbeta primers and 13 Jbeta primers. The protocol was immunoSEQ multiplex PCR, while the TCRdb copy is restricted to in-frame clones and leaves out a portion. The table lists approximately 150,000 clones, 60% to 80% of them singletons. The TCR originated in a man aged 35 to 55 in good health and CMV-seronegative. The chain links TRBV29-1 to TRBJ2-5; D is perhaps TRBD2 (5 bases). Specimen: PBMCs. The CDR3 protein is CSLLDWSGTQYF. For the CDR3, the DNA is TGCAGCTTGTTGGACTGGTCAGGGACCCAGTACTTC.